This T cell receptor (beta chain) was recorded in a study of vaccination and CD4 T cells after COVID-19. CDR1 is SGHTA and CDR2 is FQGTGA in the germline V gene. The V and J ends lost 5 bases and 5 bases respectively, with 12 bases between them. The CDR3 contains 13 residues. Stated treatment: 10-day PBMC culture with coronavirus spike peptide pools or control peptides (ViraFEST assay). Unexposed donor CD4+ T cells predated the COVID-19 pandemic, collected 2011-2018. Wells that each held approximately 2.1 million PBMCs were cultured with roughly 9.8 IU/ml IL-2 and 8.5 to 10 ug/ml peptide pools. As for this clonotype: Its antigen remains unidentified.

Researchers used the Oncomine TCR Beta short-read assay to sequence DNA from cultured CD4+ T cells. Genomic DNA from cultured CD4+ T cells was extracted. TCRdb reprocessed the PCR reads with MiXCR, giving one entry per CDR3 protein. The sample lists about 9,600 distinct CDR3 sequences, 25% to 35% seen once, with 10% to 15% in the top ten. This sequence joins TRBV7-3 and TRBJ1-1; D perhaps matches TRBD1 (5 bases). Sequenced: CD4+ T cells from blood, cultured in vitro. The receptor was derived from a human donor in good health. DNA for the CDR3: TGTGCCAGCAGCCCAGACCCAGGGACTGAAGCTTTCTTT. Translating it yields CASSPDPGTEAFF.